The entry below describes one T cell receptor (beta chain). Its antigen is currently unknown. This specimen comes from a study of blood T cells in healthy people across ages. General study results and limits: Per-million-T-cell TCR beta diversity fell roughly linearly with age. TCR beta diversity tracked closely with naive T cell percentage.

Researchers collected around 11 milliliters of peripheral blood from every single donor. The CDR3 extends over 14 amino acids. The germline gives CDR1 LNHDA, CDR2 SQIVND (reference sequence). The J segment lost 2 bases and the V segment lost 1 base, leaving 2 bases of the junction unmatched. It was with a sample-barcoded 5' primer and a J-beta primer mix that a second PCR of roughly 7 to 12 cycles was run. Per sample, CDR3-containing paired-end reads numbered at least 2.5 million. TCRdb called the 5' RACE reads again in MiXCR, with one record for every CDR3 protein. The sample records fewer than 900,000 distinct CDR3 sequences, approximately 39% being singletons.

This clonotype was obtained from a woman aged 60-75 years in good health. The chain carries TRBV19 and TRBJ2-7; 7 positions agree with TRBD2. The sample was blood. CDR3 bases: TGTGCCAGTAGTATAGCGGGAGGCCCCTACGAGCAGTACTTC. Protein sequence: CASSIAGGPYEQYF.